This T cell receptor (beta chain) was found in a study of CD8 T cells in ankylosing spondylitis. The study, taken as a whole, reports: Earlier studies detected some motif variants in reactive arthritis synovial fluid and blood.

Researchers built TCR beta libraries using quantitative 5'-RACE with molecular barcodes. TCRdb fed the 5' RACE reads into MiXCR, producing one record per CDR3 protein. The sample carries approximately 150,000 distinct CDR3 sequences, under 35% recorded once. As to this clonotype: Its target is unknown.

V lost 5 bases, J lost 0 bases, and 11 bases lay in between. The CDR3 length is 15 residues. The receptor's source is a male donor with ankylosing spondylitis. The specimen sequenced was synovial fluid, either unsorted or a sorted T cell fraction (not recorded which). J is TRBJ1-3 and V is TRBV12-3 or TRBV12-4; D unclear. Here the CDR3 reads CASSRTHSSGNTIYF. The CDR3 DNA is TGTGCCAGCAGTCGGACTCACAGCTCTGGAAACACCATATATTTT.